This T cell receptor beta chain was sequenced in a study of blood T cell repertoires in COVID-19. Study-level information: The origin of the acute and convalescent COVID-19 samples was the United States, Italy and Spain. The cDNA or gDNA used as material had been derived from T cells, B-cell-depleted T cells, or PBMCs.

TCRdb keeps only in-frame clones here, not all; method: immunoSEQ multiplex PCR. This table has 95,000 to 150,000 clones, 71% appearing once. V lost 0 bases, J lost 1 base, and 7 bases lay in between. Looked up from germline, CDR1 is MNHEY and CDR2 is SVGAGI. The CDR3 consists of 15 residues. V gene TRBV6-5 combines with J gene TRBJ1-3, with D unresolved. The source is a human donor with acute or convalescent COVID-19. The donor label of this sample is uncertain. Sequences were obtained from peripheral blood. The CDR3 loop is CASSYSSGSGNTIYF. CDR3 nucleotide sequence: TGTGCCAGCAGTTACTCGTCCGGTTCTGGAAACACCATATATTTT.